This T cell receptor (beta chain) was identified in a study of beta chain features in type 1 diabetes (dated by TCRdb to 2017 to 2018). Regarding the study in general: Mean age, gender distribution, total cell number and subset yield did not differ between patients and healthy donors. Across all samples, fewer than 110,000,000 sorted cells were examined, and cell number per subset correlated strongly with RNA yield. Regulatory and stem cell-like memory subsets were isolated from only 8 patients and roughly 8 healthy donors, whereas naive and central memory subsets came from all 30 or so donors. In the study, TCRB repertoires of sorted circulating CD4+ T cell subsets from recently diagnosed type 1 diabetes patients were compared with those of matched healthy donors.

Points on this clone: Its cognate antigen has yet to be identified. No base quality values were provided; no much bigger clone lies one nucleotide off.

The study at large found these results: Sequencing cDNA rather than genomic DNA could over-represent highly expressing activated cells, although activation and CD3 levels did not differ between groups. Naive, central memory and regulatory TCRB repertoires appeared to be more similar among patients than among healthy donors. Type 1 diabetes patients showed a moderate but significant shortening of TCRB CDR3 length in all four CD4+ subsets. At VDJ recombination sites, patients with type 1 diabetes made fewer insertions and deleted more nucleotides, a pattern implying thymic rearrangement abnormalities. Because small numbers of individuals were included in the HLA sub-analyses, any influence of HLA type on TCRB rearrangement was left unresolved. Shorter templates might be favored by PCR, yet because patient and control samples were amplified and corrected together, any such skew would affect both groups equally.

From each donor, a single peripheral blood sample of about 100 mL on average was drawn into heparinised tubes. A BD FACSAria II was used to sort naive, central memory, regulatory and stem cell-like memory CD4+ T cells with a panel that included CD45RO, CCR7, CD25, CD127, CD95 and CD27. Every sorted population had a purity above 95%. PBMCs were separated immediately by Lymphoprep density gradient centrifugation and were stained directly, without being cultured. Samples were stained and sorted in pairs, with one healthy donor and one patient per experiment, so that batch effects were minimized. All of the isolated RNA was reverse transcribed with the High Capacity cDNA Reverse Transcription Kit, so expressed TCRB transcripts were sequenced. Deep immunoSEQ sequencing was performed on naive, central memory and regulatory T cell samples, with an average of roughly 3.3 million total reads per sample. After sorted cells were lysed in RLT buffer, RNA was extracted with DNase-treated RNeasy Micro or Mini kits, with the choice depending on cell number. Each cell subset was processed separately to prevent cross-contamination, with patient and healthy donor samples processed together. The immunoSEQ multiplex PCR was used to amplify TCRB sequences from cDNA, generating 87-bp fragments that spanned the CDR3 region. Sequencing of the amplicons was performed on the Illumina HiSeq platform. The original methods were these. Synthetic template baselines were used to correct PCR bias computationally, reads within Hamming distance 2 were collapsed together, and singletons that could not be merged were discarded. By aligning reads against IMGT, V, D and J genes, CDR3 length, and insertions or deletions at six rearrangement sites were assigned. Within each subset, clonotype counts were normalized to sorted cell number, and only after that were true diversity and Gini coefficients computed with the tcR R package. Repertoire sharing was quantified using the overlap coefficient calculated on TCRB nucleotide sequences. As a proxy for the pre-selection repertoire, out-of-frame TCRB sequences from naive cells were analyzed. TCRdb stores this immuneACCESS table with in-frame sequences only. Part of the clones is absent; in the studies checked, under half of the shortfall reflects unresolved V genes, and no reason is known for the rest. V and J calls and clone size are as listed in that table; D and trimming were resolved from the DNA. Recorded for this sample are around 500,000 clones; 25% to 35% of them occurred a single time. The ten largest clonotypes hold 0.05% to 0.07% of the sample.

From the germline V gene (reference sequence), CDR1 is SEHNR and CDR2 is FQNEAQ. V is pruned by 3 bases and J by 4 bases, leaving 1 base of the junction without a gene match. Reading from cysteine to phenylalanine, the CDR3 counts 13 amino acids. The sequence is cut down to CDR3 DNA, 39 bases in frame from base 1. The chain joins TRBV7-9 to TRBJ1-1, and 8 junctional nucleotides match TRBD1. Material for sequencing was naive CD4+ T cells from blood. The sample's cell subset or site label is to be understood as: true naive CD4+ T cells. The clonotype comes from a man younger than 35 in good health. The encoded CDR3 is CASSLDRATEAFF. In nucleotides, the sequence is TGTGCCAGCAGCTTGGACAGGGCCACTGAAGCTTTCTTT.